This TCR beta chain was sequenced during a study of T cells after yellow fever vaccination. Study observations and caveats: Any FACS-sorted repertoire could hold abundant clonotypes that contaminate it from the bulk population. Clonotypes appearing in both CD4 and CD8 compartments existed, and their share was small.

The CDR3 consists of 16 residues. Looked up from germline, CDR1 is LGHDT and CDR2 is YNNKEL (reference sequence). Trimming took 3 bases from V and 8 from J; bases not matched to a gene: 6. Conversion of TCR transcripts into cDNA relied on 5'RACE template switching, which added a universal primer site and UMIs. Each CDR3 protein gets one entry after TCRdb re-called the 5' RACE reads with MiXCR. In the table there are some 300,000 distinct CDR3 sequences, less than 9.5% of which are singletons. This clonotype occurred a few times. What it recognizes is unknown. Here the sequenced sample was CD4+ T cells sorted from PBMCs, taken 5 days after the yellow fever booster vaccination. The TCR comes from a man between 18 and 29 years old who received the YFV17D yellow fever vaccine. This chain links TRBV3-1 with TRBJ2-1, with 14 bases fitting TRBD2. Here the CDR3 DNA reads TGTGCCAGCAGCCAGAGAGGGACTAGCGGGGGCGATGAGCAGTTCTTC. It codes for CASSQRGTSGGDEQFF.